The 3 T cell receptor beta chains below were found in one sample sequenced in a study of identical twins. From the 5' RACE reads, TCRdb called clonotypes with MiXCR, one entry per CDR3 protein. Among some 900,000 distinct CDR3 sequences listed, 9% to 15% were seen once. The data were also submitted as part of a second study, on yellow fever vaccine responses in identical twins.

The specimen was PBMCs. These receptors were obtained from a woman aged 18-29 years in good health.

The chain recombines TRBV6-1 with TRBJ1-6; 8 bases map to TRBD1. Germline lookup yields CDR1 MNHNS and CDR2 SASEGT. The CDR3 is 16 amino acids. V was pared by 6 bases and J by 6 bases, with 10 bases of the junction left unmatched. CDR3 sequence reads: CASREKPGQVNSPLHF. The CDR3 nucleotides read TGTGCCAGCAGAGAGAAACCGGGACAGGTTAATTCACCCCTCCACTTT.

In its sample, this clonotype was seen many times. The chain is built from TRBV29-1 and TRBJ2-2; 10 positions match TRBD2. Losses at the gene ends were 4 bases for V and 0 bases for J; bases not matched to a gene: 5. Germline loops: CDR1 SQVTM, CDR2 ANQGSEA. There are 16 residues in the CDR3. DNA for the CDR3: TGCAGCGTTGTTTTAGCGGGGGGTTCGAACACCGGGGAGCTGTTTTTT. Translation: CSVVLAGGSNTGELFF.

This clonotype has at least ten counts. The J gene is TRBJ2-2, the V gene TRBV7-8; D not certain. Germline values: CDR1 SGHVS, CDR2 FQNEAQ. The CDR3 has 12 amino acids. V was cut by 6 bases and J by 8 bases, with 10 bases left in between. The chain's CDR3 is CASSYLGGELFF. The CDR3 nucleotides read TGTGCCAGCAGTTACCTCGGGGGGGAGCTGTTTTTT. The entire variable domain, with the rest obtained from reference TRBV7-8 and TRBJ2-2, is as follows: GAGVSQSPRYKVAKRGQDVALRCDPISGHVSLFWYQQALGQGPEFLTYFQNEAQLDKSGLPSDRFFAERPEGSVSTLKIQRTQQEDSAVYLCASSYLGGELFFGEGSRLTVL.